The source of this TCR beta chain is a study of beta chain features in type 1 diabetes. Study-wide results and caveats: TCRB CDR3s from Type 1 diabetes patients were moderately but significantly shorter in all four CD4+ subsets.

V lost 8 bases and J 6 bases, leaving 13 bases between the germline ends. The CDR3 sequence is 13 residues long. Germline V gene data show CDR1 as SGHAT and CDR2 as FQDESV (reference sequence). Expressed TCRB transcripts were sequenced because the entire RNA isolate underwent reverse transcription. Here immunoSEQ multiplex PCR was the method, and the copy in TCRdb shows in-frame clones only, minus some. The data contain about 260,000 clones, approximately 20% of them seen just once; the ten biggest clones take up 0.028%. This clone was seen a handful of times. Antigen: not known. The chain links TRBV11-1 to TRBJ2-2; D perhaps matches TRBD2 (5 bases). Sequenced material: naive CD4+ T cells from blood. This TCR came from a woman in her 40s with type 1 diabetes. The CDR3 sequence: CASEMAGAGELFF. The CDR3 coding sequence is TGTGCCAGCGAAATGGCCGGGGCCGGGGAGCTGTTTTTT.